Sequencing of this T cell receptor beta chain was carried out in a study of shared clonotypes between healthy human individuals. About the study: CD4 naive and CD4 memory each took three plates per donor, while CD8 naive took two and CD8 memory one.

Profiling relied on immunoSEQ multiplex PCR, and the TCRdb table lists in-frame clones only, not all of them. Among some 1,100,000 clones listed, 70% to 80% were seen once. The CDR3 has 14 residues. The germline V gene has CDR1 SGHVS and CDR2 FQNEAQ. J lost 6 bases, V lost 4 bases, and 8 bases had no gene match. Donors were Caucasian adults residing in Nashville, Tennessee, USA. A word on this clone: The antigen is not known.

Study conclusions and caveats: When compared with the clonotypes that were shared by all four sorted-subset donors, the non-shared clonotypes turned out to have lower generation probabilities.

The chain joins TRBV7-8 to TRBJ1-2; 7 bases map to TRBD1. The source material was memory CD4+ T cells from PBMCs. Subset in this sample: CD45RA-negative fraction. This TCR was recovered from a man between 18 and 35 years old in good health. Some clones in this sample may be carry-over from other donors' samples. CDR3 sequence reads: CASSSGQEGHGYTF. For the CDR3, the DNA is TGTGCCAGCAGCTCAGGACAGGAAGGCCATGGCTACACCTTC.